The present T cell receptor (beta chain) was sequenced within a study of CD4 T cells in relation to SARS-CoV-2 and coronaviruses. On the study more broadly: No peptide or an HIV-1 Nef peptide pool served as negative control. Crossreactive spike epitopes shared across donors were mapped to their HLA restriction.

Unexposed donor CD4+ T cells date from 2011-2018, before the COVID-19 pandemic. Isolation of CD4+ T cells took place after roughly nine days in culture. Cells permitting, SARS-CoV-2 S/N and four cold-coronavirus spikes were tested on unexposed-donor CD4+ T cells. Cultures held under 2.5 million PBMCs per well with roughly 10 IU/ml IL-2. Comments on this clone: The antigen remains unidentified.

Sequencing was performed with immunoSEQ multiplex PCR; in TCRdb, only in-frame clones are kept and a portion is missing. The table has just over 25,000 clones, roughly 73% seen once. This CDR3 is 18 amino acids long. Germline loops: CDR1 SGDLS, CDR2 YYNGEE. V lost 3 bases and J lost 0; bases outside the gene matches: 9. The chain combines TRBV9 with TRBJ2-6; 7 bases agree with TRBD2. Sequencing was done on a sample of CD4+ T cells from PBMCs, cultured in vitro. This TCR was recovered from a human donor in good health. This CDR3 is CASSASSGRISGANVLTF. The DNA for the CDR3 is TGTGCCAGCAGCGCCTCTAGCGGCCGCATCTCTGGGGCCAACGTCCTGACTTTC.